The clone carrying this TCR beta chain was detected ten times or more. No antigen is known for it. V dropped 7 bases and J dropped 6; count of bases not matched to a gene: 10. Germline CDR1 is SNHLY and CDR2 is FYNNEI. The CDR3 contains 15 residues. These data come from a study of T-cell reconstitution after alpha-beta-depleted transplantation in children. Study results and limitations: Reportedly, only several hundred clones from non-depleted graft cells drove alpha-beta T-cell counts at about two months. Elevated TCRbeta diversity at day 60 was traced, in some patients, to surviving recipient T cells and thymic progenitors.

A library of TCRbeta sequences, prepared with unique molecular identifiers, was generated. TCRdb re-called the PCR reads through MiXCR, storing one row per CDR3 protein. The sample lists over 90,000 distinct CDR3 sequences, approximately 6% seen once, with 6% to 7% in the top ten. This chain connects TRBV2 to TRBJ2-2, with 8 nucleotides matching TRBD2. Specimen: PBMCs, mostly from graft donor cells, collected 60 days after TCRalphabeta/CD19-depleted stem cell transplant. This clonotype was sampled from a female patient younger than 10 who had a stem cell transplant for Fanconi anemia, so the T cells may come from the graft donor. The CDR3: CASTPSGRGAGELFF. In nucleotides, the CDR3 is TGTGCCAGCACTCCGTCAGGGCGGGGGGCCGGGGAGCTGTTTTTT. The full variable domain, completed using reference TRBV2 and TRBJ2-2, is EPEVTQTPSHQVTQMGQEVILRCVPISNHLYFYWYRQILGQKVEFLVSFYNNEISEKSEIFDDQFSVERPDGSNFTLKIRSTKLEDSAMYFCASTPSGRGAGELFFGEGSRLTVL.